The 20 T cell receptor delta chains in this list originate from one sample, sequenced in a study of γδ T cells in repeated Plasmodium falciparum infection. TCRdb redid clone calling on the multiplex PCR reads using CATT. The sample contains around 82,000 delta-chain clones, under 1.5% of which appear only once. Bulk repertoires came from Vgamma9/Vdelta2+ or Vdelta2-negative gammadelta T cells flow-sorted from PBMC. The sample was gamma-delta T cells from blood. These receptors were taken from a pool of human donors (malaria-infected and uninfected, not separated).

Relative to its sample, this clone is medium-sized. Within the sample, other DNA sequences also encode this same CDR3. The chain couples TRDV2 to TRDJ1; 8 bases are a match to TRDD3. Germline V CDR1 and CDR2: GEAIGNYY, EKD. The CDR3 is made up of 21 amino acids. The junction had 20 bases not matched to a gene; V was cut back by 0 bases and J by 0 bases. The CDR3 protein is CACDTRPSYVLGASYTDKLIF. DNA for the CDR3: TGTGCCTGTGACACCCGGCCTTCGTACGTACTGGGGGCCTCGTACACCGATAAACTCATCTTT.

This clone showed up many times. The protein given by TCRdb reflects a much larger clone and differs at residue 7 from this DNA's translation, likely from a read error; the protein shown is the DNA's translation. V gene TRDV1 combines with J gene TRDJ1; TRDD3 aligns across 12 bases. Germline loops: CDR1 TSWWSYY, CDR2 QGS. This CDR3 has 15 residues. V shed 3 bases and J 8 bases; nucleotides not matched to a gene: 7. The CDR3 is CALGDCAGGYEKLIF. In DNA form, the CDR3 reads TGTGCTCTTGGGGACTGCGCTGGGGGATACGAGAAACTCATCTTT.

Concerning this clone: The mismatch at residue 10 between this DNA's translation and the TCRdb protein of a much larger clone likely reflects a read error; the protein shown is translated from the DNA. This rearrangement joins TRDV2 to TRDJ1; 11 bases align to TRDD3. With 3 bases clipped from V and 0 bases from J, the junction kept 8 bases outside the gene matches. The germline V gene has CDR1 GEAIGNYY and CDR2 EKD. This CDR3 contains 17 residues. CDR3 coding DNA: TGTGCCTGTGACTCCTTACTGGGGGATATCGACACCGATAAACTCATCTTT. Protein sequence: CACDSLLGDIDTDKLIF.

Details on this clone: TCRdb shows a much larger clone's protein in place of this DNA's translation, and the two differ at residue 17, likely through a read error; the protein shown is translated from the DNA. The chain carries TRDV1 and TRDJ1, with 8 bases matching TRDD2. Germline V gene sequence: CDR1 TSWWSYY, CDR2 QGS. CDR3 length equals 27 residues. Trimming took 0 bases from V and 0 from J; bases not matched to a gene: 36. Here the CDR3 DNA reads TGTGCTCTTGGGGAACTAAAGACGGTATTGGTAACTTCCTACGTCTGGTGTGGGATTACCTACACCGATAAACTCATCTTT. This translates into CALGELKTVLVTSYVWCGITYTDKLIF.

The V gene is TRAV29/DV5, the J gene TRDJ1, with 7 bases matching TRDD3. The V gene's germline CDR1 is NSMFDY and CDR2 ISSIKDK. The CDR3 is 22 amino acids. Trimming at V came to 0 bases and at J to 0 bases, leaving 26 bases not matched to a gene. CDR3 nucleotides: TGTGCAGCAAGCGGGCCTACAAGGTGGGACCGTACTGGGGATCCGTACACCGATAAACTCATCTTT. Translating it yields CAASGPTRWDRTGDPYTDKLIF.

The table lists this clone with many counts. This chain uses TRDV1 with TRDJ1; 7 bases are shared with TRDD3. The J gene, not given by TCRdb, was assigned here from a germline match of the nucleotide sequence. Germline values: CDR1 TSWWSYY, CDR2 QGS. Trimming removed 4 bases from V and 0 bases from J; junction bases left unmatched: 23. This CDR3 has 21 amino acids. The CDR3 DNA sequence: TGTGCTCTTGGGGGGTTTGGCTACCTAAGGGGACTGGGGCCGTACACCGATAAACTCATCTTT. This translates into CALGGFGYLRGLGPYTDKLIF.

This clone came up many times. Additional DNA sequences in this sample encode the identical CDR3. V and J are TRDV1 and TRDJ1, with D perhaps TRDD3 (5 bases). V gave up 11 bases and J gave up 9 bases, with 28 bases separating them. The CDR3 is made up of 15 amino acids. The germline gives CDR1 TSWWSYY, CDR2 QGS. The CDR3 DNA reads TGTGCTTTCGGGGTCTTGGGGTACCTGTGGGGACAACTCATCTTT. Its translation: CAFGVLGYLWGQLIF.

This clone was counted only a few times. The TCRdb record carries a much larger clone's protein, which differs from this DNA's translation at residue 16; a read error is the likely cause, and the protein listed here is the DNA translation. This chain links TRDV2 with TRDJ3, with 10 bases lining up with TRDD3. Germline matching of the DNA provided the J gene here, since TCRdb leaves it blank. Per germline, CDR1 GEAIGNYY and CDR2 EKD. The CDR3 consists of 21 residues. CDR3 bases: TGTGCCTGTGACTCGCCCTACTGGGGGATTCCTAACTCCTGGGACGCCCGACAGATGTTTTTC. This gives the protein CACDSPYWGIPNSWDARQMFF.

This clone was detected only a few times. The amino acid sequence in TCRdb belongs to a much larger clone and departs from this DNA's translation at residue 6, likely a sequencing read error; the sequence shown is translated from the DNA. This chain connects TRDV1 to TRDJ1; no firm D call. The CDR3 runs to 12 residues. Trimming stripped 4 bases from V and 8 bases from J, with 11 bases between. Germline CDR1 TSWWSYY, CDR2 QGS. The CDR3 region is CALGAISQKLIF. DNA of the CDR3: TGTGCTCTTGGGGCCATTTCCCAAAAACTCATCTTT.

As for this clone: This DNA translates differently at residue 6 from the TCRdb protein, which is that of a much larger clone; a read error is likely, and the protein shown is the DNA's own translation. CDR3 bases: TGTGCTCTTGGGGACCAGCCTTCCTTCTACGTACTAGTTTCCTTACTGTACACCGATAAACTCATCTTT. Its protein is CALGDQPSFYVLVSLLYTDKLIF. This chain connects TRDV1 to TRDJ1, with 7 bases identical to TRDD2. Because TCRdb records no J gene, it was assigned here through a match of the DNA to germline. The V segment lost 3 bases and the J segment 0 bases; nucleotides outside the gene matches: 28. Germline CDR1 reads TSWWSYY; CDR2 reads QGS. This CDR3 spans 23 amino acids.

Comment on this clone: The protein that TCRdb holds for this DNA derives from a much larger clone and differs from the translated DNA at residue 8, which likely indicates a read error; the protein shown here is translated from the DNA. This chain connects TRDV2 to TRDJ3; no definite D call. The CDR3 length is 16 residues. Trimming stripped 0 bases from V and 2 bases from J, with 7 bases between. Germline CDR1 reads GEAIGNYY; CDR2 reads EKD. The CDR3 sequence: CACDTELAWDTRQMFF. CDR3 nucleotide sequence: TGTGCCTGTGACACCGAACTCGCCTGGGACACCCGACAGATGTTTTTC.

The table lists this clone with many counts. The chain couples TRDV1 to TRDJ1; 10 bases align to TRDD3. TCRdb offers no J gene call, so here the DNA was matched to germline to obtain one. Per germline, CDR1 TSWWSYY and CDR2 QGS. This CDR3 contains 26 residues. J lost 4 bases, V lost 2 bases, and 37 bases had no gene match. CDR3 loop: CALGEYLSGRTYVWGDTGIRSDKLIF. The CDR3 nucleotides read TGTGCTCTTGGGGAATATTTAAGTGGTAGAACCTACGTTTGGGGGGATACGGGGATACGAAGCGATAAACTCATCTTT.

This clone appeared many times. The chain carries TRDV2 and TRDJ1; 7 positions agree with TRDD3. V lost 3 bases, J lost 0 bases, and 15 bases stayed unmatched. Looked up from germline, CDR1 is GEAIGNYY and CDR2 is EKD. The CDR3 sequence is 18 residues long. CDR3 amino acids: CACDPLGLGDTYTDKLIF. CDR3 in DNA: TGTGCCTGTGACCCTTTAGGATTGGGGGACACGTACACCGATAAACTCATCTTT.

As regards this clone: This DNA translates differently at residue 14 from the TCRdb protein, which is that of a much larger clone; a read error is likely, and the protein shown is the DNA's own translation. V and J are TRDV2 and TRDJ3; 12 bases align to TRDD3. As TCRdb names no J gene, one was assigned here on the basis of a DNA match to germline. The CDR3 length is 22 residues. Per germline, CDR1 GEAIGNYY and CDR2 EKD. Unmatched junction bases numbered 14, after V lost 0 bases and J lost 3 bases. The CDR3 DNA reads as TGTGCCTGTGACACCGTTTACTGGGGGATACACCCCCTCTTCTGGGACACCCGACAGATGTTTTTC. Protein: CACDTVYWGIHPLFWDTRQMFF.

A word on this clone: The TCRdb protein, from a much larger clone, departs from this DNA's translation at residue 11, likely by read error; the protein shown derives from the DNA. This rearrangement joins TRDV2 to TRDJ1; D perhaps matches TRDD3 (6 bases). As TCRdb names no J gene, one was assigned here on the basis of a DNA match to germline. Germline lookup yields CDR1 GEAIGNYY and CDR2 EKD. The CDR3 has 15 amino acids. With 0 bases removed from V and 8 bases from J, the gap between germline ends came to 18 bases. CDR3 sequence reads: CACDTVGGGSPKLIF. As DNA, the CDR3 is TGTGCCTGTGACACCGTAGGTGGGGGCTCACCCAAACTCATCTTT.

Regarding this clone: TCRdb's listed protein matches a much larger clone and diverges from this DNA's translation at residue 17, likely through a read error; the protein shown comes from the DNA. The V call is TRDV2, the J call TRDJ1; a weak D match, TRDD3 (6 bases). Matching the DNA to germline supplied the J gene, which TCRdb does not give. V lost 3 bases and J 4 bases, leaving 41 bases between the germline ends. CDR3 length equals 23 residues. The germline gives CDR1 GEAIGNYY, CDR2 EKD. CDR3 sequence (DNA): TGTGCCTGTGACCCCGTAAAAGGACCATTCCCGCGTACTGGGCGGAAGGGGGTCGATAAACTCATCTTT. Translation gives CACDPVKGPFPRTGRKGVDKLIF.

This clone showed up many times. This chain uses TRDV1 with TRDJ1; D ambiguous. This CDR3 is 15 amino acids long. The ends were cut back, 3 bases at V and 0 bases at J, with 11 bases in the middle. Germline values: CDR1 TSWWSYY, CDR2 QGS. For the CDR3, the DNA is TGTGCTCTTGGGGACCTCAAACGGTACACCGATAAACTCATCTTT. This sequence encodes CALGDLKRYTDKLIF.

Concerning this clone: The protein TCRdb lists belongs to a much larger clone and differs from this DNA's translation at residue 14, which points to a read error; the protein shown is made from the DNA. This chain joins TRDV1 and TRDJ1; 13 positions agree with TRDD3. The J gene is not listed in TCRdb, so it was assigned here from a DNA match to germline. Germline CDR1 reads TSWWSYY; CDR2 reads QGS. The CDR3 spans 18 residues. J was trimmed by 10 bases and V by 1 base; bases with no gene match: 15. The chain's CDR3 is CALGEPSWYWGIRTILIF. The CDR3 nucleotides read TGTGCTCTTGGGGAACCTTCCTGGTACTGGGGGATACGGACGATACTCATCTTT.

This clone was counted only a few times. Given a far larger clone just one base away, this is likely a sequencing read error. The sample has other DNA sequences that encode this CDR3 too. V gene TRDV1 combines with J gene TRDJ1; D is perhaps TRDD3 (6 bases). CDR3 length: 19 amino acids. Germline loops: CDR1 TSWWSYY, CDR2 QGS. The CDR3 reads CALGGRLPIVLGHTDKLIF. The CDR3 DNA reads TGTGCTCTTGGGGGGAGACTCCCCATCGTACTGGGACACACCGATAAGCTCATCTTT.

For this clone: This likely traces to a read error, being one base from a far larger clone. In the same sample, other DNA sequences code for this CDR3. The DNA for the CDR3 is TGTGCTCTTGGAATAGGGTGGCGTCCTCCCATCTGGGGGATACCCGAAGAATCGTACACCGATAAACTCATCTTT. It specifies CALGIGWRPPIWGIPEESYTDKLIF. The V gene is TRDV1, the J gene TRDJ1; 11 bases map to TRDD3. Here the J gene was assigned by germline matching of the DNA, as TCRdb has none. CDR3 length: 25 residues. CDR1 and CDR2 from the germline V gene are TSWWSYY and QGS. V was clipped by 6 bases and J by 0 bases; unmatched bases: 33.